Listed below are T cell receptor beta chains from one sample, sequenced in a study of shared clonotypes between healthy human individuals. The assay was immunoSEQ multiplex PCR, and TCRdb's table has in-frame clones only and misses some. The repertoire holds roughly 2,000,000 clones, with less than 95% as singletons. Specimen: naive CD8+ T cells sorted from blood. The source is a man younger than 35 in good health. CDR3s include the opening cysteine and the closing phenylalanine or tryptophan. A D gene is named only where the DNA matches it firmly. Only some rows state a clone size, as once, few, many or a class for expanded clones.

d_call	clone_size	v_call	j_call	cdr3_aa	cdr3_nt
-	-	TRBV4-1	TRBJ2-7	CASSQGSGEQYF	TGCGCCAGCAGCCAAGGATCTGGCGAGCAGTACTTC
TRBD1	-	TRBV25-1	TRBJ2-5	CASSVVTGAVSETQYF	TGTGCCAGCAGTGTCGTGACAGGGGCTGTCTCAGAGACCCAGTACTTC
TRBD2	-	TRBV4-1	TRBJ2-5	CASSQDGRGGETQYF	TGCGCCAGCAGCCAAGATGGTAGGGGAGGGGAGACCCAGTACTTC
-	-	TRBV7-9	TRBJ1-5	CASSLAEGDGQPQHF	TGTGCCAGCAGCTTAGCCGAGGGGGATGGTCAGCCCCAGCATTTT
-	-	TRBV4-3	TRBJ1-2	CASSQDLTVHYGYTF	TGCGCCAGCAGCCAAGATCTTACGGTTCACTATGGCTACACCTTC
-	-	TRBV11-3	TRBJ2-5	CASSLDGFEETQYF	TGTGCCAGCAGCTTAGATGGGTTCGAAGAGACCCAGTACTTC
TRBD2	-	TRBV27	TRBJ2-1	CASSSSWSSGNEQFF	TGTGCCAGCAGTTCCTCTTGGTCTAGCGGAAATGAGCAGTTCTTC
-	-	TRBV10-3	TRBJ1-5	CAISEDSFNQPQHF	TGTGCCATCAGTGAGGACAGTTTCAATCAGCCCCAGCATTTT
-	-	TRBV28	TRBJ2-7	CASSFFGGPTYEQYF	TGTGCCAGCAGTTTTTTCGGCGGGCCCACCTACGAGCAGTACTTC
TRBD2	-	TRBV10-3	TRBJ2-1	CAISDFDGGAPNEQFF	TGTGCCATCAGTGACTTCGACGGGGGGGCCCCCAATGAGCAGTTCTTC
TRBD1	-	TRBV7-9	TRBJ2-7	CASSYRQGSYEQYF	TGTGCCAGCAGCTATAGACAGGGGAGCTACGAGCAGTACTTC
-	-	TRBV28	TRBJ2-7	CASRETSFYEQYF	TGTGCCAGCAGGGAGACATCTTTCTACGAGCAGTACTTC
TRBD1	-	TRBV7-9	TRBJ2-1	CASSSHRGQTYNEQFF	TGTGCCAGCAGCTCCCACCGGGGACAGACCTACAATGAGCAGTTCTTC
TRBD1	once	TRBV6-1	TRBJ2-1	CASSEGLLIDRGHYNEQFF	TGTGCCAGCAGTGAAGGACTCCTTATCGACAGGGGGCACTACAATGAGCAGTTCTTC
-	-	TRBV4-1	TRBJ1-5	CASSQAPANQPQHF	TGCGCCAGCAGCCAAGCTCCAGCAAATCAGCCCCAGCATTTT
TRBD2	-	TRBV15	TRBJ2-2	CATQGSGGNTGELFF	TGTGCCACCCAAGGCAGCGGGGGGAACACCGGGGAGCTGTTTTTT
-	once	TRBV19	TRBJ1-1	CASSISAASPGGAFF	TGTGCCAGTAGTATTTCAGCTGCCAGCCCCGGTGGGGCTTTCTTT
TRBD2	-	TRBV5-1	TRBJ2-5	CASSPGLSQETQYF	TGCGCCAGCAGCCCGGGACTATCCCAAGAGACCCAGTACTTC
-	-	TRBV6-1	TRBJ2-7	CASSVLSDEQYF	TGTGCCAGCAGTGTCCTAAGCGACGAGCAGTACTTC
TRBD1	-	TRBV5-4	TRBJ1-3	CASHDRGGGNTIYF	TGTGCCAGCCACGACAGGGGTGGAGGAAACACCATATATTTT
-	-	TRBV4-1	TRBJ2-6	CASSQDRGFGANVLTF	TGCGCCAGCAGCCAAGATCGGGGATTTGGGGCCAACGTCCTGACTTTC
-	-	TRBV25-1	TRBJ2-6	CASRGSSGANVLTF	TGTGCCAGCAGGGGGAGCTCTGGGGCCAACGTCCTGACTTTC
TRBD1	-	TRBV27	TRBJ2-5	CASSFLQGETQYF	TGTGCCAGCAGCTTCCTACAGGGGGAGACCCAGTACTTC
-	-	TRBV28	TRBJ1-1	CASSLSGSNTEAFF	TGTGCCAGCAGTTTATCGGGCAGCAACACTGAAGCTTTCTTT
-	-	TRBV6-1	TRBJ2-7	CASSEEHGSLYEQYF	TGTGCCAGCAGTGAAGAGCACGGGTCCCTCTACGAGCAGTACTTC
-	few	TRBV7-9	TRBJ1-5	CASSPMTGPQHF	TGTGCCAGCAGTCCCATGACAGGCCCCCAGCATTTT
-	-	TRBV5-4	TRBJ2-7	CASSLEGEAYEQYF	TGTGCCAGCAGCTTGGAGGGGGAGGCCTACGAGCAGTACTTC
-	-	TRBV9	TRBJ1-3	CASSGTRGSGNTIYF	TGTGCCAGCAGCGGGACTCGGGGCTCTGGAAACACCATATATTTT
TRBD2	-	TRBV4-2	TRBJ2-6	CASSPWPAGGELSGANVLTF	TGTGCCAGCAGCCCGTGGCCTGCGGGGGGGGAACTTTCTGGGGCCAACGTCCTGACTTTC
-	-	TRBV4-1	TRBJ1-1	CASSQALHLDRAVNTEAFF	TGCGCCAGCAGCCAAGCATTACACCTTGACCGGGCGGTGAACACTGAAGCTTTCTTT
TRBD2	-	TRBV29-1	TRBJ2-4	CSVGGGDGKNIQYF	TGCAGCGTTGGCGGGGGGGATGGCAAAAACATTCAGTACTTC
TRBD2	-	TRBV4-1	TRBJ2-1	CASCSLAGVEQFF	TGCGCCAGCTGCTCACTAGCGGGGGTCGAGCAGTTCTTC
TRBD2	-	TRBV19	TRBJ2-7	CASSITSGDYEQYF	TGTGCCAGTAGTATAACTAGCGGGGACTACGAGCAGTACTTC
-	-	TRBV27	TRBJ2-7	CASSLGVGYEQYF	TGTGCCAGCAGTTTAGGAGTCGGGTACGAGCAGTACTTC
-	-	TRBV27	TRBJ2-1	CASSGYNEQFF	TGTGCCAGTTCCGGGTACAATGAGCAGTTCTTC
-	-	TRBV5-6	TRBJ2-7	CASSLSDTSYEQYF	TGTGCCAGCAGCTTGAGTGACACCTCCTACGAGCAGTACTTC
TRBD1	-	TRBV27	TRBJ1-3	CASSVGQGWGNTIYF	TGTGCCAGCAGTGTGGGACAGGGCTGGGGAAACACCATATATTTT
TRBD1	-	TRBV25-1	TRBJ2-6	CASSETGGSTGANVLTF	TGTGCCAGCAGTGAGACAGGGGGGTCGACTGGGGCCAACGTCCTGACTTTC
-	-	TRBV6-5	TRBJ2-2	CASSYRSGELFF	TGTGCCAGCAGTTACCGGTCCGGGGAGCTGTTTTTT
-	-	TRBV6-1	TRBJ1-3	CASSEETVWYSGNTIYF	TGTGCCAGCAGTGAAGAGACCGTTTGGTACTCTGGAAACACCATATATTTT
TRBD1	-	TRBV28	TRBJ1-5	CASSFRGQGQPQHF	TGTGCCAGCAGTTTCAGGGGGCAGGGTCAGCCCCAGCATTTT
-	-	TRBV4-1	TRBJ2-2	CASSPSGYANTGELFF	TGCGCCAGCAGCCCGAGCGGGTACGCGAACACCGGGGAGCTGTTTTTT
-	-	TRBV11-2	TRBJ2-5	CASSLEVRNGETQYF	TGTGCCAGCAGCTTAGAAGTGAGGAACGGGGAGACCCAGTACTTC